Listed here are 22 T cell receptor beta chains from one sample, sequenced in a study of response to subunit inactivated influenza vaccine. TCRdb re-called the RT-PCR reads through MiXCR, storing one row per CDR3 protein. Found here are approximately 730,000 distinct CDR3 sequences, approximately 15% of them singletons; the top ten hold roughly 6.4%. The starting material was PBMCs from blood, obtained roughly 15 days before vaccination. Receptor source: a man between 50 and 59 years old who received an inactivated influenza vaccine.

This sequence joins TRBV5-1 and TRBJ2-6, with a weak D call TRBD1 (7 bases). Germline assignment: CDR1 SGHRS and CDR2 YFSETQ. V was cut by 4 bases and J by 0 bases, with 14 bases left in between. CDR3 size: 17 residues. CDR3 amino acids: CASSTGDSHSGANVLTF. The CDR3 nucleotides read TGCGCCAGCAGCACGGGGGACAGCCACTCTGGGGCCAACGTCCTGACTTTC. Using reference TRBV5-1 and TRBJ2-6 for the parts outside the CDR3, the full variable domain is KAGVTQTPRYLIKTRGQQVTLSCSPISGHRSVSWYQQTPGQGLQFLFEYFSETQRNKGNFPGRFSGRQFSNSRSEMNVSTLELGDSALYLCASSTGDSHSGANVLTFGAGSRLTVL.

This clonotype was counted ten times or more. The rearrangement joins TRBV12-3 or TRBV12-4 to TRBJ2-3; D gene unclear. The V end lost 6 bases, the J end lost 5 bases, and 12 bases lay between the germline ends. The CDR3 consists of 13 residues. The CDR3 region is CASSPPGLDTQYF. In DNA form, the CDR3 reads TGTGCCAGCAGCCCGCCCGGGTTAGATACGCAGTATTTT.

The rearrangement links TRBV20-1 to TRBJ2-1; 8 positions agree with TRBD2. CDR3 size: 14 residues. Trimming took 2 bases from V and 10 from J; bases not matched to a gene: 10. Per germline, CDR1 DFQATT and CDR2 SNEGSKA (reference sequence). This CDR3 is CSARMPGGPSEQFF. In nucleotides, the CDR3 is TGCAGTGCTAGAATGCCGGGAGGGCCGTCCGAGCAGTTCTTC.

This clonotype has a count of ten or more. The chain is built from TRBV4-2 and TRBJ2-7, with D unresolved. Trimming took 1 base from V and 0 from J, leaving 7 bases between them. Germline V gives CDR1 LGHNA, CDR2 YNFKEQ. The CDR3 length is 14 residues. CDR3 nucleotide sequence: TGTGCCAGCAGCCAAGGACCTGGCTCCTACGAGCAGTACTTC. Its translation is CASSQGPGSYEQYF.

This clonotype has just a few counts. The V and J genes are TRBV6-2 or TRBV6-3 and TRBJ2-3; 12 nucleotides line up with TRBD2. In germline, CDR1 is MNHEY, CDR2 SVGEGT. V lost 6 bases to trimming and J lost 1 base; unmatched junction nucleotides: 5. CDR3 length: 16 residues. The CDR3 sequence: CASSRLAGDGTDTQYF. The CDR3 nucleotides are TGTGCCAGCAGCCGACTAGCGGGAGATGGCACAGATACGCAGTATTTT.

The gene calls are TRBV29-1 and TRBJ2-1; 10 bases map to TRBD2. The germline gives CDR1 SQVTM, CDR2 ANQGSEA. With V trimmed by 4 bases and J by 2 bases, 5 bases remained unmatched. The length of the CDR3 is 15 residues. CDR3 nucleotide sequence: TGCAGCGTTGGGTTGAGCGGGAGGGCCTACAATGAGCAGTTCTTC. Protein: CSVGLSGRAYNEQFF.

CDR3 coding DNA: TGTGCCAGCAGCTTCTCAAGCGGGGAGTACAATGAGCAGTTCTTC. Translating it yields CASSFSSGEYNEQFF. The rearrangement uses TRBV5-6 and TRBJ2-1; 7 positions agree with TRBD2. Germline V gene data show CDR1 as SGHDT and CDR2 as YYEEEE. The CDR3 is made up of 15 amino acids. Losses at the gene ends were 2 bases for V and 4 bases for J; bases not matched to a gene: 6.

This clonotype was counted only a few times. CDR3 coding DNA: TGTGCCAGCAGGCGGGACATACAGACCGGGGAGCTGTTTTTT. This gives the protein CASRRDIQTGELFF. V gene TRBV5-5 combines with J gene TRBJ2-2; D may match TRBD1 or TRBD2 (6 bases each). Per germline, CDR1 SGHKS and CDR2 YYEKEE (reference sequence). The CDR3 covers 14 residues. With 5 bases removed from V and 5 bases from J, the gap between germline ends came to 13 bases.

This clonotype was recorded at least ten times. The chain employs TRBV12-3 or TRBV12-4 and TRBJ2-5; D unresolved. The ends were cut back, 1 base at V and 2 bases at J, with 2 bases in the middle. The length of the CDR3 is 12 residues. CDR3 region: CASSLGQETQYF. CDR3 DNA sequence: TGTGCCAGCAGTTTAGGTCAAGAGACCCAGTACTTC.

Here the CDR3 DNA reads TGTGCCACCCGTCGGGTAGCGAACACTGAAGCTTTCTTT. Amino acid sequence: CATRRVANTEAFF. The V gene is TRBV6-2 or TRBV6-3, the J gene TRBJ1-1; D is undetermined. V lost 10 bases and J 1 base, leaving 13 bases between the germline ends. From germline, CDR1 is MNHEY and CDR2 SVGEGT. This CDR3 region has 13 residues.

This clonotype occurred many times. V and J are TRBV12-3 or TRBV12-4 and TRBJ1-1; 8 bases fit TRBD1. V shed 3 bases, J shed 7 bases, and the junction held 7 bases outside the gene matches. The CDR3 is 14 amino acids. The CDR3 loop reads CASSFTGGGDEAFF. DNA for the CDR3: TGTGCCAGCAGTTTTACAGGGGGTGGGGATGAAGCTTTCTTT.

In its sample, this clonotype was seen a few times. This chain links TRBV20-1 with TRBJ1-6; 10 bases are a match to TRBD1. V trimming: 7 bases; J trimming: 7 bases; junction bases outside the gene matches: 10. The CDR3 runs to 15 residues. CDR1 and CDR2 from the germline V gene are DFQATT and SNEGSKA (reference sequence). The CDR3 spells CSVRRTGGGNSPLHF. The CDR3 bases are TGCAGTGTCCGTAGGACAGGGGGAGGCAATTCACCCCTCCACTTT.

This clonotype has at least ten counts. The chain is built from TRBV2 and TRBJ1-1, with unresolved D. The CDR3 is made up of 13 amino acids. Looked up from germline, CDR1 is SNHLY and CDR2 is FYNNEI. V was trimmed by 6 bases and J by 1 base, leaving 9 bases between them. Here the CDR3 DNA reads TGTGCCAGCAGGGTCCCTGAGAACACTGAAGCTTTCTTT. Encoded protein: CASRVPENTEAFF.

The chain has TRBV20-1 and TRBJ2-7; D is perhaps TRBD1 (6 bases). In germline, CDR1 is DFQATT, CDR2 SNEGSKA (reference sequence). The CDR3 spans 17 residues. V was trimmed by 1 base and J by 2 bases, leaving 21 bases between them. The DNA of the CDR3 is TGCAGTGCTAGAGGATCCATACAGGGACGTTCAACCTACGAGCAGTACTTC. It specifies CSARGSIQGRSTYEQYF.

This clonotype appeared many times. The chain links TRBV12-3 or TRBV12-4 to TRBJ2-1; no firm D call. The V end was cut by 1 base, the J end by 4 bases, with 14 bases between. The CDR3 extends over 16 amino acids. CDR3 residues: CASSLGPQRPYNEQFF. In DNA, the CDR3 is TGTGCCAGCAGTTTAGGACCCCAGAGGCCGTACAATGAGCAGTTCTTC.

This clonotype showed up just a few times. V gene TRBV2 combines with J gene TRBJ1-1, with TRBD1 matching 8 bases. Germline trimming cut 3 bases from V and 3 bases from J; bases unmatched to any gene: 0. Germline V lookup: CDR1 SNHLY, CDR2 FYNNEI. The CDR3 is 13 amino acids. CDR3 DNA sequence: TGTGCCAGCAGTGAGGACAGGGACACTGAAGCTTTCTTT. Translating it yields CASSEDRDTEAFF.

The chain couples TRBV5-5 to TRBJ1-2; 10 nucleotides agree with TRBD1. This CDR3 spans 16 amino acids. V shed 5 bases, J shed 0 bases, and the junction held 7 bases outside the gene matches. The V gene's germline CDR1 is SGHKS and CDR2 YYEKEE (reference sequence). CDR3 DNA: TGTGCCAGCAGGGCCGGGACAGGGGCGGCTAACTATGGCTACACCTTC. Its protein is CASRAGTGAANYGYTF.

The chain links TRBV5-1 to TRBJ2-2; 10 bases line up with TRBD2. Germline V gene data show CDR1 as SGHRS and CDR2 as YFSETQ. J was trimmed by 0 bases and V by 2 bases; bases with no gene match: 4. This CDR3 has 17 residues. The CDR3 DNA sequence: TGCGCCAGCAGCTTCCTAGCGGGGGTCGCGAACACCGGGGAGCTGTTTTTT. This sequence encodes CASSFLAGVANTGELFF.

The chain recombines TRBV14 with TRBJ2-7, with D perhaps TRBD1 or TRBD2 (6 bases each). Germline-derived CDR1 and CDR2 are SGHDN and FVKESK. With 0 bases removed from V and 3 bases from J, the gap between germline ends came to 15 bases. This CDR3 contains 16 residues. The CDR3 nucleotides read TGTGCCAGCAGCCAAGATATAGGGGGGCCCAACTACGAGCAGTACTTC. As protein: CASSQDIGGPNYEQYF.

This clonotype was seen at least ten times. In nucleotides, the CDR3 is TGTGCCAGCAGCCCTCGGGGGGATAGCAATCAGCCCCAGCATTTT. Its translation: CASSPRGDSNQPQHF. The gene calls are TRBV7-9 and TRBJ1-5; D may be TRBD1 (5 bases). The V and J ends lost 5 bases and 0 bases respectively, with 11 bases between them. This CDR3 is built from 15 residues. CDR1 is SEHNR and CDR2 is FQNEAQ in the germline V gene (reference sequence). The whole variable domain, filled in from reference TRBV7-9 and TRBJ1-5, reads DTGVSQNPRHKITKRGQNVTFRCDPISEHNRLYWYRQTLGQGPEFLTYFQNEAQLEKSRLLSDRFSAERPKGSFSTLEIQRTEQGDSAMYLCASSPRGDSNQPQHFGDGTRLSIL.

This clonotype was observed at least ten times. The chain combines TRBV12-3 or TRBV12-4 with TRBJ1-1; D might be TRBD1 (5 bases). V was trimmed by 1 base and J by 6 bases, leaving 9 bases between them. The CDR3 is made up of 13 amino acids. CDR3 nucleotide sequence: TGTGCCAGCAGTTTAGACAGGTGGGCTGAAGCTTTCTTT. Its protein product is CASSLDRWAEAFF.

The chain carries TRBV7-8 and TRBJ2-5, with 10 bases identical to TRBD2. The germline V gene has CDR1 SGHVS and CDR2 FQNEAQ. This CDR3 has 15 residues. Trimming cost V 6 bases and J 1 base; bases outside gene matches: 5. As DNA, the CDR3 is TGTGCCAGCAGAAAAAGCGGGGGGGCCCAAGAGACCCAGTACTTC. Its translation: CASRKSGGAQETQYF.